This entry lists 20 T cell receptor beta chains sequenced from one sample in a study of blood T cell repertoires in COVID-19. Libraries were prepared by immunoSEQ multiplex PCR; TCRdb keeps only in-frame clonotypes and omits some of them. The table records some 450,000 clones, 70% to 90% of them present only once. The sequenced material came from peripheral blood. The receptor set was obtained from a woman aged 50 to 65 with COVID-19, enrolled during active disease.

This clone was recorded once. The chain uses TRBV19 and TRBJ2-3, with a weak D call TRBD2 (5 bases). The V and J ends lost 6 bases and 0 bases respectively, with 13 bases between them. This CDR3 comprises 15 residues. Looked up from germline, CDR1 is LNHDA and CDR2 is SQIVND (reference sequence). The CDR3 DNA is TGTGCCAGTAGCCCCTTCGGCGGGAGCACAGATACGCAGTATTTT. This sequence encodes CASSPFGGSTDTQYF.

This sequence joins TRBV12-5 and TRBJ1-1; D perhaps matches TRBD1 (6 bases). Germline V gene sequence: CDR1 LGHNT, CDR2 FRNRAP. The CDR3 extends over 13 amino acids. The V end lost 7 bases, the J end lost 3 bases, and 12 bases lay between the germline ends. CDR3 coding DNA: TGTGCTAGTGCCCTGAACAGGGACACTGAAGCTTTCTTT. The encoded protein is CASALNRDTEAFF. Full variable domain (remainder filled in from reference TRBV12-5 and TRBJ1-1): DARVTQTPRHKVTEMGQEVTMRCQPILGHNTVFWYRQTMMQGLELLAYFRNRAPLDDSGMPKDRFSAEMPDATLATLKIQPSEPRDSAVYFCASALNRDTEAFFGQGTRLTVV.

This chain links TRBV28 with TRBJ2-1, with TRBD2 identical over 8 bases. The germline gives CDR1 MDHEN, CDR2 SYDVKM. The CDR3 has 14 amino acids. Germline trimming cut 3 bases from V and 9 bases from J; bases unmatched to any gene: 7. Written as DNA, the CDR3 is TGTGCCAGCAGTTTTCGGAGCGGGGGAAGTGAGCAGTTCTTC. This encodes CASSFRSGGSEQFF.

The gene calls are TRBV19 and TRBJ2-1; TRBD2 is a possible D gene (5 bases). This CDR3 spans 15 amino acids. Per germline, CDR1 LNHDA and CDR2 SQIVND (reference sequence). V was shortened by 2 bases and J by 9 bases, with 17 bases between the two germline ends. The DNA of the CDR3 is TGTGCCAGTAGTATAATGGGGAGTTCAGGTGGTGAGCAGTTCTTC. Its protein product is CASSIMGSSGGEQFF.

CDR3 DNA: TGTGCCAGTACGGGAGAACTGAGCTCCTACGAGCAGTACTTC. It encodes CASTGELSSYEQYF. This sequence joins TRBV2 and TRBJ2-7; D is perhaps TRBD2 (6 bases). V dropped 9 bases and J dropped 0 bases, with 15 bases sitting between them. CDR1 and CDR2 (germline): SNHLY, FYNNEI. The CDR3 is made up of 14 amino acids. The full variable domain, rest sourced from reference TRBV2 and TRBJ2-7, is EPEVTQTPSHQVTQMGQEVILRCVPISNHLYFYWYRQILGQKVEFLVSFYNNEISEKSEIFDDQFSVERPDGSNFTLKIRSTKLEDSAMYFCASTGELSSYEQYFGPGTRLTVT.

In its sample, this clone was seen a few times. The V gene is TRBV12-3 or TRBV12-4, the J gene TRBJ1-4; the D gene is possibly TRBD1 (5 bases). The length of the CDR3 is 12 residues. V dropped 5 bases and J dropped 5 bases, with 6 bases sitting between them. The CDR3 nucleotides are TGTGCCAGCAGTGACAGCAATGAAAAACTGTTTTTT. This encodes CASSDSNEKLFF.

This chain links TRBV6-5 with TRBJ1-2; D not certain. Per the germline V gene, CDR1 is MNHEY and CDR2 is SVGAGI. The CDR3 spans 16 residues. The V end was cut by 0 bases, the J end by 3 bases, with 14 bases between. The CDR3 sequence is CASSYSRQEADYGYTF. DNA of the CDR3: TGTGCCAGCAGTTACTCGAGGCAGGAGGCCGACTATGGCTACACCTTC.

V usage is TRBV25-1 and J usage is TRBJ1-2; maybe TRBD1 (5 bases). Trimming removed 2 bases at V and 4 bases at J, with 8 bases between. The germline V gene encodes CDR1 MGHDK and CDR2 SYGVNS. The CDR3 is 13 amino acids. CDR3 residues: CASSEPGPYGYTF. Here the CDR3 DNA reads TGTGCCAGCAGTGAACCAGGGCCCTATGGCTACACCTTC.

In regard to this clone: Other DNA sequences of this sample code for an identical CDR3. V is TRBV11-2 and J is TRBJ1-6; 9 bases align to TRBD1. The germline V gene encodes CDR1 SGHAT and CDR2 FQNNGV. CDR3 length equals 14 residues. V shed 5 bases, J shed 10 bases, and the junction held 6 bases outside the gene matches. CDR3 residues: CASSPQGADSPLHF. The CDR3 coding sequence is TGTGCCAGCAGCCCACAGGGGGCAGACTCACCCCTCCACTTT. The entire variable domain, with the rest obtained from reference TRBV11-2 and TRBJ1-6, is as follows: EAGVAQSPRYKIIEKRQSVAFWCNPISGHATLYWYQQILGQGPKLLIQFQNNGVVDDSQLPKDRFSAERLKGVDSTLKIQPAKLEDSAVYLCASSPQGADSPLHFGNGTRLTVT.

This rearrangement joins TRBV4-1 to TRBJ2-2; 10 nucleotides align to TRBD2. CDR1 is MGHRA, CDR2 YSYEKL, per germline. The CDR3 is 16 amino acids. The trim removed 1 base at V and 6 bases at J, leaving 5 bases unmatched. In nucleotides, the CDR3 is TGCGCCAGCAGCCAAGGACCTAGCGGGGGTTCCGGGGAGCTGTTTTTT. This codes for CASSQGPSGGSGELFF.

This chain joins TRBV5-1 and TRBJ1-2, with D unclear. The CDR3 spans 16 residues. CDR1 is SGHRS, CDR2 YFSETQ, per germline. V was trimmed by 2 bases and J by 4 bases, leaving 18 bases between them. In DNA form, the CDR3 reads TGCGCCAGCAGCTTAGCGTCCGAGGAGCCCCTCTATGGCTACACCTTC. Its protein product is CASSLASEEPLYGYTF. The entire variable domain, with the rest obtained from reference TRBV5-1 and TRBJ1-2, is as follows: KAGVTQTPRYLIKTRGQQVTLSCSPISGHRSVSWYQQTPGQGLQFLFEYFSETQRNKGNFPGRFSGRQFSNSRSEMNVSTLELGDSALYLCASSLASEEPLYGYTFGSGTRLTVV.

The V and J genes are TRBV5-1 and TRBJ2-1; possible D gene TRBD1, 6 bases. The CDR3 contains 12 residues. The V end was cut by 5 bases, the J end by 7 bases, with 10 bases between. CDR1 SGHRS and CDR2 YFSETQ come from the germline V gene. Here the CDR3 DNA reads TGCGCCAGCAGTAGGGGGTTGAATGAGCAGTTCTTC. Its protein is CASSRGLNEQFF.

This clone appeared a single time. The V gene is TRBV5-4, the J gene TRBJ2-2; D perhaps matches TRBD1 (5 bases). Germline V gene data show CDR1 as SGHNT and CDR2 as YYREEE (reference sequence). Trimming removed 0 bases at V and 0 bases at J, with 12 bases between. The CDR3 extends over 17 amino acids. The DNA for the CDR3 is TGTGCCAGCAGCTTGGGGATGGGGCGAGCGAACACCGGGGAGCTGTTTTTT. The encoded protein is CASSLGMGRANTGELFF.

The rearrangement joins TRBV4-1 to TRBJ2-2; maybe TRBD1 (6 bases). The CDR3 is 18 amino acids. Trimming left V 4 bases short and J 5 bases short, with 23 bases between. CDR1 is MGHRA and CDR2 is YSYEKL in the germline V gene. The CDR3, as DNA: TGCGCCAGCAGCCCCCTCGGAGGTGCAGGGGAAAGAACCGGGGAGCTGTTTTTT. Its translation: CASSPLGGAGERTGELFF.

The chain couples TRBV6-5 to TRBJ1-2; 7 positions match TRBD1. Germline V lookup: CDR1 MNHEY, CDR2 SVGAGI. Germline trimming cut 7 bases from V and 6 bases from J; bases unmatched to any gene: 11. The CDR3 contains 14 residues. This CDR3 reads CASTPPGTANGYTF. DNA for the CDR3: TGTGCCAGCACCCCCCCGGGGACAGCCAATGGCTACACCTTC.

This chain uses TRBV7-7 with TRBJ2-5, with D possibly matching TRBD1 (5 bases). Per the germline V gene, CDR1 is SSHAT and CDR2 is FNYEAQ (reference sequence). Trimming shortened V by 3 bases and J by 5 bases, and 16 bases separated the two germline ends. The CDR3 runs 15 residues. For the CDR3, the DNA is TGTGCCAGCAGCTTGGGTGGGGCAAATGGGGAGACCCAGTACTTC. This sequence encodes CASSLGGANGETQYF.

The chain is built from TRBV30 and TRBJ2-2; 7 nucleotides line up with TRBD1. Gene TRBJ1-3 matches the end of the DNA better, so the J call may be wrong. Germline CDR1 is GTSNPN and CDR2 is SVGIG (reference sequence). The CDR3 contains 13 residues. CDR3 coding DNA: TGTGCCTGGGGAGGGGGCGGCGGAAACACCATATATTTT. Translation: CAWGGGGGNTIYF.

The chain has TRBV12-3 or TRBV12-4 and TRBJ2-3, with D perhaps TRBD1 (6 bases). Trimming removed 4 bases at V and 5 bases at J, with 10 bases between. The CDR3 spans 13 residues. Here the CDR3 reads CASSSTGLDTQYF. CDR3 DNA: TGTGCCAGCAGTTCCACAGGGCTAGATACGCAGTATTTT.

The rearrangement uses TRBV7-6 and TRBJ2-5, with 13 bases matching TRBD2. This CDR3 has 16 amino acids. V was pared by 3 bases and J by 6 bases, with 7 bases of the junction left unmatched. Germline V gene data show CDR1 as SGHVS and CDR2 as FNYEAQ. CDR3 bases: TGTGCCAGCAGCTTCAGTGGGACTAGCGGGGAGCAGACCCAGTACTTC. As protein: CASSFSGTSGEQTQYF.

The CDR3: CASSRTGGSYGYTF. The CDR3 DNA reads as TGCGCCAGCAGTCGGACAGGGGGGAGCTATGGCTACACCTTC. The chain couples TRBV23-1 to TRBJ1-2; 10 bases align to TRBD1. TRBV23-1 is given ORF status, its function remaining uncertain. The CDR3 runs 14 residues. With V trimmed by 4 bases and J by 4 bases, 3 bases remained unmatched.